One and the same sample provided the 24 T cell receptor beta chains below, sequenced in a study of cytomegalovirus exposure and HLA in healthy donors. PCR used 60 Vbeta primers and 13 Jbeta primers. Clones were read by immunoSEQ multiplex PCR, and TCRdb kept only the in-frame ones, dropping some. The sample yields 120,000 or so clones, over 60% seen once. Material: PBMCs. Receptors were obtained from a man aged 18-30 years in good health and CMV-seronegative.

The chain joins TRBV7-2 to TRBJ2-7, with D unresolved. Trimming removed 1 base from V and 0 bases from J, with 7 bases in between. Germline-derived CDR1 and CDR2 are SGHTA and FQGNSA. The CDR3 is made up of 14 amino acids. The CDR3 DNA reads TGTGCCAGCAGCTTAGACCCCAGCTCCTACGAGCAGTACTTC. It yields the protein CASSLDPSSYEQYF.

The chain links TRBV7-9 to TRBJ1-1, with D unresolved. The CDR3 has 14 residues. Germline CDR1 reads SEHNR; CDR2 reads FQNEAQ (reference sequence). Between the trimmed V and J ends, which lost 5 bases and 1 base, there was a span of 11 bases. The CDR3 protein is CASSLIGENTEAFF. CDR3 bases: TGTGCCAGCAGCCTCATCGGGGAGAACACTGAAGCTTTCTTT.

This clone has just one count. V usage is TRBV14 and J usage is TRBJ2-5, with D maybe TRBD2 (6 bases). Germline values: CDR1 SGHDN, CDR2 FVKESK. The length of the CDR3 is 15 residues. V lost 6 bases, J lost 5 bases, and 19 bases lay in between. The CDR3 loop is CASSPPSTRAETQYF. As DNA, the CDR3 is TGTGCCAGCAGTCCCCCCTCGACTAGGGCGGAGACCCAGTACTTC.

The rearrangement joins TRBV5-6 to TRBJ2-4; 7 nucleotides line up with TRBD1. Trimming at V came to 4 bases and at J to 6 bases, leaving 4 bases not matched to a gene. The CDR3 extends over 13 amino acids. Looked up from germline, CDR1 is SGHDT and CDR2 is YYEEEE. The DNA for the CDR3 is TGTGCCAGCAGCACCCGACAGGGAAACATTCAGTACTTC. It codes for CASSTRQGNIQYF.

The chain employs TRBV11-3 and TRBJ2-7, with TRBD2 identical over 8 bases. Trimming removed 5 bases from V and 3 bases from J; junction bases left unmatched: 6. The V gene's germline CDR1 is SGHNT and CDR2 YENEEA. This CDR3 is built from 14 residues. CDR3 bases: TGTGCCAGCAGCCGGAGCGGGAGTATCTACGAGCAGTACTTC. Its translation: CASSRSGSIYEQYF. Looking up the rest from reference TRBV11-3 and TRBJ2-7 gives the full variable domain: EAGVVQSPRYKIIEKKQPVAFWCNPISGHNTLYWYLQNLGQGPELLIRYENEEAVDDSQLPKDRFSAERLKGVDSTLKIQPAELGDSAVYLCASSRSGSIYEQYFGPGTRLTVT.

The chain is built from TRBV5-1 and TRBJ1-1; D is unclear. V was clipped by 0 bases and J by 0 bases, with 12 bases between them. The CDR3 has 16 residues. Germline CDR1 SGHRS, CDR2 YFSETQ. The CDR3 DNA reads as TGCGCCAGCAGCTTGGGGTCAGGCGTCTTGAACACTGAAGCTTTCTTT. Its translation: CASSLGSGVLNTEAFF.

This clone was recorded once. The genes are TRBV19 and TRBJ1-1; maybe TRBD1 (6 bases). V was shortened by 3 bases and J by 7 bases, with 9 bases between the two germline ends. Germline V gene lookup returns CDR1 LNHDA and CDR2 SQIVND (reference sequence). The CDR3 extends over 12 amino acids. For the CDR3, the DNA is TGTGCCAGTAGTATTAGGGGGTGTGAAGCTTTCTTT. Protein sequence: CASSIRGCEAFF.

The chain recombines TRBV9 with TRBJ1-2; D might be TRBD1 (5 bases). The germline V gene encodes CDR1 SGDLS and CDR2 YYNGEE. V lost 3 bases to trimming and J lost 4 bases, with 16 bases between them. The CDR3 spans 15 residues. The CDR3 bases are TGTGCCAGCAGCGCTACAGGAAGCTCGCGCTATGGCTACACCTTC. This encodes CASSATGSSRYGYTF.

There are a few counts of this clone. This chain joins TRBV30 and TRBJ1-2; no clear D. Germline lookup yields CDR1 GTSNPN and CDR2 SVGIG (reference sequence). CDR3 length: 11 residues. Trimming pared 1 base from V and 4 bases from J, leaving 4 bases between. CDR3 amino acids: CAWSGLYGYTF. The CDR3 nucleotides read TGTGCCTGGAGTGGGCTCTATGGCTACACCTTC.

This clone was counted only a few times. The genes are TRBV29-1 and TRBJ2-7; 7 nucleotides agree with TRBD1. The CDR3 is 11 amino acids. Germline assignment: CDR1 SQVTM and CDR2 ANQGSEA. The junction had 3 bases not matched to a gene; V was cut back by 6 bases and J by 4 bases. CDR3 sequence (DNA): TGCAGCGTACCACAGGGGTACGAGCAGTACTTC. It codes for CSVPQGYEQYF.

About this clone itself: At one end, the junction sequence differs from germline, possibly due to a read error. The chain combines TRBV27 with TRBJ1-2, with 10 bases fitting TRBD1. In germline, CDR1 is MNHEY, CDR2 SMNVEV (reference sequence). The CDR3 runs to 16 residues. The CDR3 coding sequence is TGTGCCAGCAGAGAATTAGGGACAGGGGTACGGTATGGCTACCCCTTC. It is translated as CASRELGTGVRYGYPF.

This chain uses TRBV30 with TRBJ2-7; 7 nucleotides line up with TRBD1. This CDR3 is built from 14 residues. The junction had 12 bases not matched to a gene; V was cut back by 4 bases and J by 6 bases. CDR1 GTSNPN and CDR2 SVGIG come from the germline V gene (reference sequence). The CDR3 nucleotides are TGTGCCTGGAAAAGGGGGCCCCGGTTGGGCGAGCAGTACTTC. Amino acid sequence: CAWKRGPRLGEQYF. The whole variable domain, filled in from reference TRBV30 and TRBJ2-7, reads SQTIHQWPATLVQPVGSPLSLECTVEGTSNPNLYWYRQAAGRGLQLLFYSVGIGQISSEVPQNLSASRPQDRQFILSSKKLLLSDSGFYLCAWKRGPRLGEQYFGPGTRLTVT.

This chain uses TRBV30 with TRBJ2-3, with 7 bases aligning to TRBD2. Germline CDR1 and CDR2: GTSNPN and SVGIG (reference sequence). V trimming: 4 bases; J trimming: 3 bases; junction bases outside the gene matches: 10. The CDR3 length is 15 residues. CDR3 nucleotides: TGTGCCTGGAAGGCGCGGGGGAGCATGACAGATACGCAGTATTTT. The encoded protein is CAWKARGSMTDTQYF.

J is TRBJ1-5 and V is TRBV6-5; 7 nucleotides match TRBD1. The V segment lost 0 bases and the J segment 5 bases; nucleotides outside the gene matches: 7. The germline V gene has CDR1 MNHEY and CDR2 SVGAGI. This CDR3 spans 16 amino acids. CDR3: CASSYSAGGTYQPQHF. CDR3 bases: TGTGCCAGCAGTTACTCGGCAGGGGGGACTTATCAGCCCCAGCATTTT.

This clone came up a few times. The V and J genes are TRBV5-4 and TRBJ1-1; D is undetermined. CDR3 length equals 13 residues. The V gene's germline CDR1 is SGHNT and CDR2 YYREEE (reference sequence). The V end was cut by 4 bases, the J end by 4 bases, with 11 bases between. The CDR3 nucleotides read TGTGCCAGCAGCCCATGGTCGGGCACTGAAGCTTTCTTT. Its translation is CASSPWSGTEAFF.

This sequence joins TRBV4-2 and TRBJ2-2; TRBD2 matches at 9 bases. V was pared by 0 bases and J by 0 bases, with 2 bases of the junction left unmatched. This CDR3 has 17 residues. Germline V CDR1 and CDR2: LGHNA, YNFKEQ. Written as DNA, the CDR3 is TGTGCCAGCAGCCAAGATAGCGGGGGAGCGAACACCGGGGAGCTGTTTTTT. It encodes CASSQDSGGANTGELFF.

CDR3 nucleotide sequence: TGTGCCAGCAGTGTGCAGGGTCCCAATGAGCAGTTCTTC. The encoded protein is CASSVQGPNEQFF. The J gene is TRBJ2-1, the V gene TRBV6-1, with a tentative D call TRBD1 (5 bases). V lost 4 bases to trimming and J lost 6 bases, with 10 bases between them. CDR1 is MNHNS and CDR2 is SASEGT in the germline V gene. The length of the CDR3 is 13 residues.

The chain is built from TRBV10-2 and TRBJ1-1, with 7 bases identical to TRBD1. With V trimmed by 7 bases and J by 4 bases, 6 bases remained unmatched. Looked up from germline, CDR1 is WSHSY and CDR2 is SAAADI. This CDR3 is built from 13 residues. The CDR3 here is CASTRDSSTEAFF. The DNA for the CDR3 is TGCGCCAGCACCCGGGACAGTAGCACTGAAGCTTTCTTT.

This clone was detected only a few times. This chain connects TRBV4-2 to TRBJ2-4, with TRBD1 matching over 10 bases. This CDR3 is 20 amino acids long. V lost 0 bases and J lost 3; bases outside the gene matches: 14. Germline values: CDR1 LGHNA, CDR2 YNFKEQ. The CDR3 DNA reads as TGTGCCAGCAGCCAAGAGTTACGTGTAGACAGGGGGCGAGGCAAAAACATTCAGTACTTC. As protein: CASSQELRVDRGRGKNIQYF.

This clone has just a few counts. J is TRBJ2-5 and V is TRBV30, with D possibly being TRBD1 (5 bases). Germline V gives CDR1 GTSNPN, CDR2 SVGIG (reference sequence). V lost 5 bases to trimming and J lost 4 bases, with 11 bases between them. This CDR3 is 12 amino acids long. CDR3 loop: CAWGPGAETQYF. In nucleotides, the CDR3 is TGTGCCTGGGGACCTGGGGCAGAGACCCAGTACTTC. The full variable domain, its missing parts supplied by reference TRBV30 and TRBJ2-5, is SQTIHQWPATLVQPVGSPLSLECTVEGTSNPNLYWYRQAAGRGLQLLFYSVGIGQISSEVPQNLSASRPQDRQFILSSKKLLLSDSGFYLCAWGPGAETQYFGPGTRLLVL.

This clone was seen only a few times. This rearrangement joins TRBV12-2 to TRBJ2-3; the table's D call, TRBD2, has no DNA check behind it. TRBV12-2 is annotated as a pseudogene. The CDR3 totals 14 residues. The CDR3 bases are TGTGCAAGTCGCTTAAACCCAGCGGGGAATACGCAGTATTTT. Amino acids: CASRLNPAGNTQYF.

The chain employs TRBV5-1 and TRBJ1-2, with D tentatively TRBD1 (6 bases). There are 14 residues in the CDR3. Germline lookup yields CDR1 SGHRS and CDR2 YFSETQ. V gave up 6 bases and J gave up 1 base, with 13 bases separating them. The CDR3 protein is CASTEDRNNYGYTF. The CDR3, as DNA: TGCGCCAGCACTGAAGACAGGAATAACTATGGCTACACCTTC.

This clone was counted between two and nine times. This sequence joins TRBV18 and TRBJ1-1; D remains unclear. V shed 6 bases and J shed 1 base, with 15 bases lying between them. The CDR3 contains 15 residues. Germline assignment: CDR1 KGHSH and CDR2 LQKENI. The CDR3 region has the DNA TGTGCCAGCTCGCGCGGTACCCTGGCGAACACTGAAGCTTTCTTT. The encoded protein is CASSRGTLANTEAFF.

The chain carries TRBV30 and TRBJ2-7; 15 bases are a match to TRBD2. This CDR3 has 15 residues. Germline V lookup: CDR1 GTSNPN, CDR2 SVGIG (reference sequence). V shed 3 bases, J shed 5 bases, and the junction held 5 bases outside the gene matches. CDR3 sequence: CAWSRWTSGRDEQYF. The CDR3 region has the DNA TGTGCCTGGAGCCGATGGACTAGCGGGAGGGACGAGCAGTACTTC. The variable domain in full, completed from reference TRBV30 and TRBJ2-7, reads SQTIHQWPATLVQPVGSPLSLECTVEGTSNPNLYWYRQAAGRGLQLLFYSVGIGQISSEVPQNLSASRPQDRQFILSSKKLLLSDSGFYLCAWSRWTSGRDEQYFGPGTRLTVT.